The T cell receptor beta chain described here comes from a study of long-term antiretroviral therapy in people with HIV. Across the whole study: The earliest samples came from an era when ART typically awaited falling CD4 counts.

Survey level was the resolution at which the v3.0 immunoSEQ assay ran. The repertoire was sequenced with immunoSEQ multiplex PCR; TCRdb's copy has only in-frame clones and lacks some. The sample includes some 11,000 clones, roughly 82% of them seen just once. The CDR3 loop spans 14 amino acids. Per the germline V gene, CDR1 is SGHDT and CDR2 is YYEEEE. The trim removed 0 bases at V and 7 bases at J, leaving 1 base unmatched. This specimen was unsorted PBMCs, taken 8 to 8.5 years after starting antiretroviral therapy. This chain uses TRBV5-6 with TRBJ1-6; TRBD1 agrees at 7 bases. The receptor was isolated from a man aged 50 to 60 with HIV. The CDR3 here is CASSLGTGNSPLHF. CDR3 DNA: TGTGCCAGCAGCTTGGGGACAGGCAATTCACCCCTCCACTTT.